This T cell receptor beta chain is drawn from a study of blood T cell repertoires in COVID-19. Turning to the study itself: Acute-phase and convalescent COVID-19 samples originated in the United States, Italy and Spain. T cells, B-cell-depleted T cells, or PBMCs provided the cDNA or gDNA that served as material.

As originally analysed: How many nucleated cells were present was estimated from reference gene primer amplification. Method: immunoSEQ multiplex PCR; TCRdb's copy keeps in-frame clones and lacks some. V and J calls and clone size are as listed in that table; D and trimming were resolved from the DNA. The sample lists approximately 180,000 clones, roughly 88% occurring once. Seattle enrolled patients during active infection and tracked them longitudinally. Sequenced material: peripheral blood. This TCR was sampled from a middle-aged woman with COVID-19, enrolled during active disease.

The CDR3 nucleotides are TGTGCCAGCAGCAACAGGGGGGGCTACAATGAGCAGTTCTTC. Translation gives CASSNRGGYNEQFF. The rearrangement joins TRBV28 to TRBJ2-1; D might be TRBD1 (8 bases). Deletions cut 6 bases from V and 3 bases from J, with 12 bases between. The CDR3 has 14 amino acids. Germline V lookup: CDR1 MDHEN, CDR2 SYDVKM.